One T cell receptor beta chain is described in this entry. Its antigen is currently unknown. PCR used 60 Vbeta primers and 13 Jbeta primers. The repertoire was sequenced with immunoSEQ multiplex PCR; TCRdb's copy has only in-frame clones and lacks some. Of fewer than 150,000 clones in the sample, roughly 70% were seen once. The record originates from a study of cytomegalovirus exposure and HLA in healthy donors. The study's findings and limits: Generally TCR sequences proved uncommon, though certain public TCRs appeared in numerous donors.

Sequenced input: PBMCs. The sequence came from a young man in good health and CMV-seronegative.

This chain's CDR3 is CASRQDTLYGYTF. The DNA for the CDR3 is TGTGCCAGCAGGCAAGACACGCTCTATGGCTACACCTTC. The V and J genes are TRBV7-9 and TRBJ1-2; D is undetermined. The CDR3 length is 13 residues. Trimming stripped 6 bases from V and 4 bases from J, with 12 bases between. The V gene's germline CDR1 is SEHNR and CDR2 FQNEAQ (reference sequence).